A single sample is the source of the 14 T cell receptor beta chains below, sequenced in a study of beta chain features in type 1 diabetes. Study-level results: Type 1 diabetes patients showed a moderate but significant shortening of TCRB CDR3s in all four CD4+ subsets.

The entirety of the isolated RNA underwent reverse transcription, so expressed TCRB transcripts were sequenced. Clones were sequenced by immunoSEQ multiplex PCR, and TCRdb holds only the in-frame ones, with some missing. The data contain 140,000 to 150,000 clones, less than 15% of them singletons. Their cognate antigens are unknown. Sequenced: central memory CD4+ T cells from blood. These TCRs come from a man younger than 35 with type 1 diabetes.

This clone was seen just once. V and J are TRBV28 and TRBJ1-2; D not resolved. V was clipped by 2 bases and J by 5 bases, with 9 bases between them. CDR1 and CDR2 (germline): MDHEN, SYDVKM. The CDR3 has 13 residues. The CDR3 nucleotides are TGTGCCAGCAGTTTAGGCAGTGATTATGGCTACACCTTC. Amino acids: CASSLGSDYGYTF.

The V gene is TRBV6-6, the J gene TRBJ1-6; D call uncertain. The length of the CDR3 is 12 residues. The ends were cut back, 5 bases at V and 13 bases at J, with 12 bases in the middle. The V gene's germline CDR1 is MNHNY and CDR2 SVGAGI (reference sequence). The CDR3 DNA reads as TGTGCCAGCAGTGCCCCCACGTCGCCCCTCCACTTT. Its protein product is CASSAPTSPLHF.

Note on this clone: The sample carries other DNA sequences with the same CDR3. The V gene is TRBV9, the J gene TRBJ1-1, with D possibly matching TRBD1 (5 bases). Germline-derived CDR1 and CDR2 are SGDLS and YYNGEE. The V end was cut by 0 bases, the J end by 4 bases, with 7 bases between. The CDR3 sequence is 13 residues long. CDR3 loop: CASSVAGSTEAFF. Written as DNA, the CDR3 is TGTGCCAGCAGCGTAGCAGGGAGCACTGAAGCTTTCTTT. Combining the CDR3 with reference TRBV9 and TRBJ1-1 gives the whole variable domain DSGVTQTPKHLITATGQRVTLRCSPRSGDLSVYWYQQSLDQGLQFLIQYYNGEERAKGNILERFSAQQFPDLHSELNLSSLELGDSALYFCASSVAGSTEAFFGQGTRLTVV.

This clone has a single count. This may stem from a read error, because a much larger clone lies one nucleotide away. CDR3 protein: CASRQGGGSPRHF. The DNA for the CDR3 is TGTGCCAGCAGACAGGGAGGGGGTTCACCCCGCCACTTT. The J gene is TRBJ1-6, the V gene TRBV14; maybe TRBD1 (6 bases). The length of the CDR3 is 13 residues. CDR1 SGHDN and CDR2 FVKESK come from the germline V gene.

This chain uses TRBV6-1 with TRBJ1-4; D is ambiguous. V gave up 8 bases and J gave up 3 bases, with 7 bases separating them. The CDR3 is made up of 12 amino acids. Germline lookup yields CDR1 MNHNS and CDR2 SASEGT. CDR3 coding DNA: TGTGCCAGCTGGCTGTCTAATGAAAAACTGTTTTTT. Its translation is CASWLSNEKLFF.

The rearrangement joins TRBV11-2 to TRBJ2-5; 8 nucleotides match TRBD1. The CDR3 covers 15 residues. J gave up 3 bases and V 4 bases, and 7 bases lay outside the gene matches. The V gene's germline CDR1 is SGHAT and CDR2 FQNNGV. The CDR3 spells CASSSRDRREETQYF. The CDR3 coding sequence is TGTGCCAGCAGCTCCCGGGACAGGCGAGAAGAGACCCAGTACTTC.

The DNA of the CDR3 is TGTGCCAGCAGTGGAACAGGGACTGGAAACACCATATATTTT. Translated: CASSGTGTGNTIYF. The chain recombines TRBV2 with TRBJ1-3; TRBD1 might be the D (6 bases). V was shortened by 4 bases and J by 2 bases, with 9 bases between the two germline ends. This CDR3 region has 14 residues. Per the germline V gene, CDR1 is SNHLY and CDR2 is FYNNEI.

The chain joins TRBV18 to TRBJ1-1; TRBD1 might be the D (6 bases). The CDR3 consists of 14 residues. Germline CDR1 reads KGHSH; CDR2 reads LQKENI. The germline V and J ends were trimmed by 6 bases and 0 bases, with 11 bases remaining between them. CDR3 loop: CASSPRGLNTEAFF. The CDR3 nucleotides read TGTGCCAGCTCCCCCAGGGGATTGAACACTGAAGCTTTCTTT.

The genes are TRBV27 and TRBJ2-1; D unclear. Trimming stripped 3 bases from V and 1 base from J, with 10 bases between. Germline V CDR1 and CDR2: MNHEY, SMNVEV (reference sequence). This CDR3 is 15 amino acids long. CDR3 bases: TGTGCCAGCAGTTTGTCGGTAAGGTCCTACAATGAGCAGTTCTTC. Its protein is CASSLSVRSYNEQFF.

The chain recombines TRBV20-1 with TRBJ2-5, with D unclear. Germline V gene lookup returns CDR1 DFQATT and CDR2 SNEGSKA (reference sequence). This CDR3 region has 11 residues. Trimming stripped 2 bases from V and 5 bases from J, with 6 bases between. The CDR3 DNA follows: TGCAGTGCTAGACACGCGGAGACCCAGTACTTC. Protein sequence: CSARHAETQYF.

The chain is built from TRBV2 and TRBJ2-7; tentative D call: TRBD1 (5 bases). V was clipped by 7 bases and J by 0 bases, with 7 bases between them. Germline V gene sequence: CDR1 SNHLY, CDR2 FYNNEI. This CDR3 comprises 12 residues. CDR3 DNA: TGTGCCAGCAAGACAGACTCCTACGAGCAGTACTTC. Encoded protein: CASKTDSYEQYF.

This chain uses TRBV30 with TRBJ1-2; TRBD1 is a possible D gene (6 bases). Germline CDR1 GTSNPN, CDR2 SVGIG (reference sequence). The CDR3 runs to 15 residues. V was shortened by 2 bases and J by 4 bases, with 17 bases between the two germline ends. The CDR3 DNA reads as TGTGCCTGGAGTTACCTTCAACAGGGTGGCTATGGCTACACCTTC. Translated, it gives CAWSYLQQGGYGYTF.

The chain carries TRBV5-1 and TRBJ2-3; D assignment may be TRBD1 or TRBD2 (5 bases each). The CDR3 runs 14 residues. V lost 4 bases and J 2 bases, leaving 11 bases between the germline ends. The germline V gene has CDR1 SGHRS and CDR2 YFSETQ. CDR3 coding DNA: TGCGCCAGCAGCGGGGGAAACCCCACAGATACGCAGTATTTT. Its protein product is CASSGGNPTDTQYF.

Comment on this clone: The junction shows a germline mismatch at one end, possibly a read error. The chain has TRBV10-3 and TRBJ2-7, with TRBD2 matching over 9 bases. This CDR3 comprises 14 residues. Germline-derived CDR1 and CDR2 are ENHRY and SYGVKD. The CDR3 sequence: CASSLSGGNGEQYF. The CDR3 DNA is TGTGCCAGCAGTCTGAGCGGGGGGAACGGCGAGCAGTACTTC.